The rows below give T cell receptor beta chains drawn from one sample of a study of blood T cell repertoires in COVID-19. TCRdb's copy holds only in-frame clones and misses some; the assay was immunoSEQ multiplex PCR. Among approximately 180,000 clones listed, 75% to 80% were seen once. The specimen was peripheral blood. The receptors come from a woman in her 70s with acute or convalescent COVID-19. Each CDR3 is given with its conserved first and last residue. D genes are given only for firm matches. Clone sizes are given selectively: once, few, many, or a class where the clone is expanded.

clone_size	d_call	cdr3_length	v_call	j_call	cdr3_aa	cdr3_nt
NA	NA	14	TRBV6-5	TRBJ2-7	CASSWGDIPNEQYF	TGTGCCAGCAGTTGGGGAGATATTCCCAACGAGCAGTACTTC
NA	NA	17	TRBV4-1	TRBJ2-2	CASSPSEGPQNTGELFF	TGCGCCAGCAGCCCCTCCGAGGGCCCTCAGAACACCGGGGAGCTGTTTTTT
NA	TRBD1	15	TRBV27	TRBJ2-7	CASSPWDRADYEQYF	TGTGCCAGCAGTCCCTGGGACAGGGCTGACTACGAGCAGTACTTC
many	NA	16	TRBV3-1/TRBV3-2	TRBJ2-5	CASSRSSGGVRETQYF	TGTGCCAGCAGCCGAAGTTCTGGCGGGGTACGAGAGACCCAGTACTTC
NA	NA	16	TRBV7-8	TRBJ1-5	CASSLAGGGPDQPQHF	TGTGCCAGCAGCTTAGCGGGAGGGGGACCCGATCAGCCCCAGCATTTT
NA	NA	17	TRBV21-1	TRBJ1-2	CASSTPRKYGQPYGYTF	TGTGCCAGCAGCACTCCAAGGAAATACGGACAGCCCTATGGCTACACCTTC
once	NA	12	TRBV7-2	TRBJ2-5	CASSLVGGTQYF	TGTGCCAGCAGCCTAGTGGGGGGGACCCAGTACTTC
once	TRBD2	16	TRBV5-4	TRBJ2-5	CASSPRLAGGWETQYF	TGTGCCAGCAGCCCACGACTAGCGGGAGGGTGGGAGACCCAGTACTTC
NA	NA	12	TRBV3-1/TRBV3-2	TRBJ1-1	CASSRSGFEAFF	TGTGCCAGCAGCCGCTCGGGGTTTGAAGCTTTCTTT
NA	NA	14	TRBV20-1	TRBJ1-1	CSASLLLDITEAFF	TGCAGTGCTAGTCTGCTTCTCGACATAACTGAAGCTTTCTTT
NA	NA	15	TRBV2	TRBJ2-1	CASSEGGLARMGQFF	TGTGCCAGCAGTGAAGGGGGTCTAGCCAGGATGGGGCAGTTCTTC
few	TRBD2	17	TRBV30	TRBJ2-1	CACTPGLAGGTYNEQFF	TGTGCCTGCACCCCGGGACTAGCGGGAGGCACCTACAATGAGCAGTTCTTC
NA	TRBD2	15	TRBV11-1	TRBJ2-2	CASSPRLAGAGELFF	TGTGCCAGCAGCCCCAGACTAGCGGGGGCCGGGGAGCTGTTTTTT
NA	NA	14	TRBV7-8	TRBJ1-4	CASSSGGTNEKLFF	TGTGCCAGCAGCTCTGGGGGGACTAATGAAAAACTGTTTTTT
NA	TRBD2	14	TRBV11-2	TRBJ2-1	CASSSSGSYNEQFF	TGTGCCAGCAGCTCTAGCGGTTCCTACAATGAGCAGTTCTTC
NA	TRBD2	19	TRBV15	TRBJ2-7	CATSRDPPSGGRRSYEQYF	TGTGCCACCAGCAGAGACCCCCCCAGCGGGGGAAGGAGATCCTACGAGCAGTACTTC
NA	NA	13	TRBV3-1/TRBV3-2	TRBJ1-5	CASSRDKNQPQHF	TGTGCCAGCAGCCGGGACAAGAATCAGCCCCAGCATTTT
NA	NA	13	TRBV2	TRBJ2-1	CASSEGLPGEQFF	TGTGCCAGCAGTGAAGGACTCCCGGGTGAGCAGTTCTTC
once	NA	14	TRBV7-3	TRBJ1-3	CASSSTGSGNTIYF	TGTGCCAGCAGCTCGACAGGCTCTGGAAACACCATATATTTT
once	TRBD1	14	TRBV3-1/TRBV3-2	TRBJ1-1	CASSQGQTNTEAFF	TGTGCCAGCAGCCAGGGACAGACTAACACTGAAGCTTTCTTT
once	TRBD1	14	TRBV5-1	TRBJ2-3	CASSFGQDTDTQYF	TGCGCCAGCAGCTTCGGACAGGACACAGATACGCAGTATTTT
NA	NA	17	TRBV19	TRBJ2-5	CASSRGRGRGFQETQYF	TGTGCCAGTAGTAGAGGGCGAGGTCGGGGGTTCCAAGAGACCCAGTACTTC
NA	NA	13	TRBV7-9	TRBJ2-7	CASSLVALGEQYF	TGTGCCAGCAGCTTAGTAGCCTTGGGCGAGCAGTACTTC
NA	TRBD1	12	TRBV29-1	TRBJ2-1	CSAGQGGNEQFF	TGCAGCGCTGGACAGGGAGGCAATGAGCAGTTCTTC
NA	NA	17	TRBV21-1	TRBJ2-2	CASSRAPGQANTGELFF	TGTGCCAGCAGCCGAGCTCCGGGACAGGCCAACACCGGGGAGCTGTTTTTT
NA	NA	14	TRBV14	TRBJ1-6	CASSHRSYNSPLHF	TGTGCCAGCAGCCACCGCTCCTATAATTCACCCCTCCACTTT
NA	TRBD2	13	TRBV24-1	TRBJ2-2	CASRTSGTGELFF	TGTGCCTCTCGGACTAGCGGCACCGGGGAGCTGTTTTTT
NA	NA	16	TRBV6-2/TRBV6-3	TRBJ1-6	CASSLESGSNNSPLHF	TGTGCCAGCAGTTTAGAATCGGGAAGCAATAATTCACCCCTCCACTTT
NA	TRBD1	13	TRBV19	TRBJ2-2	CASSRQGAGELFF	TGTGCCAGTAGTAGACAGGGAGCCGGGGAGCTGTTTTTT
NA	NA	14	TRBV18	TRBJ2-7	CASSYGGTQGEQYF	TGTGCCAGCTCATATGGAGGGACTCAGGGCGAGCAGTACTTC
NA	TRBD1	16	TRBV6-6	TRBJ1-2	CASKLIQGPANYGYTF	TGTGCCAGCAAACTTATACAGGGGCCGGCTAACTATGGCTACACCTTC
NA	TRBD1	14	TRBV5-1	TRBJ2-3	CASSLRQGTDTQYF	TGCGCCAGCAGCTTGAGACAGGGGACAGATACGCAGTATTTT
NA	TRBD1	15	TRBV25-1	TRBJ1-1	CASSAPGTGVSEAFF	TGTGCCAGCAGTGCCCCCGGGACAGGGGTTTCTGAAGCTTTCTTT
NA	NA	15	TRBV5-6	TRBJ2-4	CASSFGGSAKNIQYF	TGTGCCAGCAGCTTTGGGGGGTCGGCCAAAAACATTCAGTACTTC
NA	TRBD2	17	TRBV5-6	TRBJ2-7	CASSLLGGLAESYEQYF	TGTGCCAGCAGCTTGTTGGGAGGACTAGCGGAAAGCTACGAGCAGTACTTC
NA	NA	15	TRBV30	TRBJ2-6	CAWRQGGSGANVLTF	TGTGCCTGGAGACAGGGAGGGTCTGGGGCCAACGTCCTGACTTTC
NA	NA	14	TRBV6-5	TRBJ1-1	CASSSRPRYTEAFF	TGTGCCAGCAGTTCGAGGCCTCGGTACACTGAAGCTTTCTTT
NA	TRBD2	19	TRBV5-1	TRBJ2-2	CASSPRTSGRMSLTGELFF	TGCGCCAGCAGCCCCAGGACTAGCGGGAGGATGAGTTTAACCGGGGAGCTGTTTTTT
NA	NA	13	TRBV4-1	TRBJ1-1	CASSLQENTEAFF	TGCGCCAGCAGTCTACAGGAGAACACTGAAGCTTTCTTT
NA	TRBD2	17	TRBV5-6	TRBJ2-1	CASSPPWASGVGNEQFF	TGTGCCAGCAGCCCCCCTTGGGCTAGCGGGGTGGGCAATGAGCAGTTCTTC
NA	NA	14	TRBV2	TRBJ1-3	CASREAGAGNTIYF	TGTGCCAGCAGGGAGGCAGGGGCTGGAAACACCATATATTTT
once	NA	19	TRBV19	TRBJ1-2	CASSIGTGIARSRIYGYTF	TGTGCCAGTAGTATCGGTACAGGGATCGCGCGGAGTAGGATCTATGGCTACACCTTC
NA	NA	12	TRBV24-1	TRBJ1-5	CATSDVSGPQHF	TGTGCCACCAGTGATGTCAGCGGGCCCCAGCATTTT
NA	TRBD1	14	TRBV7-3	TRBJ1-1	CASSPTGIRTEAFF	TGTGCCAGCAGTCCGACAGGGATAAGGACTGAAGCTTTCTTT
NA	NA	15	TRBV18	TRBJ1-4	CASSPSSVNNEKLFF	TGTGCCAGCTCACCAAGTTCGGTTAATAATGAAAAACTGTTTTTT
NA	NA	16	TRBV5-5	TRBJ1-5	CASSLDGRGGNQPQHF	TGTGCCAGCAGCTTGGACGGCAGGGGAGGCAATCAGCCCCAGCATTTT
NA	NA	14	TRBV5-6	TRBJ2-3	CASSLVTSTDTQYF	TGTGCCAGCAGTTTAGTAACTAGCACAGATACGCAGTATTTT
NA	NA	15	TRBV4-2	TRBJ2-1	CASSQRDRVMNEQFF	TGTGCCAGCAGCCAACGAGATCGGGTTATGAATGAGCAGTTCTTC
NA	TRBD1	15	TRBV5-1	TRBJ2-3	CASSSGQGLTDTQYF	TGCGCCAGCAGCTCCGGACAGGGGCTCACAGATACGCAGTATTTT
NA	TRBD1	13	TRBV18	TRBJ2-7	CASQWDSTYEQYF	TGTGCCAGCCAATGGGACAGTACCTACGAGCAGTACTTC
NA	TRBD1	13	TRBV6-6	TRBJ1-1	CASRETQGTEAFF	TGTGCCAGCAGGGAAACACAGGGGACTGAAGCTTTCTTT
NA	NA	15	TRBV2	TRBJ2-7	CASSEQQGFSYEQYF	TGTGCCAGCAGTGAGCAACAGGGATTCTCCTACGAGCAGTACTTC
NA	NA	13	TRBV7-2	TRBJ1-1	CASSLERISEAFF	TGTGCCAGCAGCTTAGAGAGGATCTCGGAAGCTTTCTTT
NA	NA	13	TRBV7-2	TRBJ2-5	CASSRNRGGTQYF	TGTGCCAGCAGCCGAAACAGGGGAGGGACCCAGTACTTC
few	TRBD2	14	TRBV9	TRBJ2-5	CASSMRTSAETQYF	TGTGCCAGCAGCATGCGGACTAGCGCAGAGACCCAGTACTTC
NA	NA	19	TRBV6-2/TRBV6-3	TRBJ2-7	CASSPRGTGVAGTHYEQYF	TGTGCCAGCAGCCCTCGCGGGACGGGAGTTGCTGGGACCCACTACGAGCAGTACTTC
NA	NA	16	TRBV9	TRBJ1-1	CASSRASTPGITEAFF	TGTGCCTCCAGCCGCGCCTCAACTCCGGGAATAACTGAAGCTTTCTTT
NA	NA	15	TRBV21-1	TRBJ2-7	CASCQEEPGTYEQYF	TGTGCCAGCTGTCAAGAGGAACCAGGGACCTACGAGCAGTACTTC
NA	TRBD2	13	TRBV3-1/TRBV3-2	TRBJ2-1	CASTKGTNNEQFF	TGTGCCAGCACGAAGGGGACTAACAATGAGCAGTTCTTC
few	NA	14	TRBV18	TRBJ2-6	CASSAVSGANVLTF	TGTGCCAGCTCAGCAGTCTCTGGGGCCAACGTCCTGACTTTC